A selection of T cell receptor beta chains follows, all from one sample in a study of cytomegalovirus exposure and HLA in healthy donors. The method was immunoSEQ multiplex PCR; TCRdb's version includes in-frame clones alone and lacks a portion of them. Of around 100,000 clones in the sample, approximately 84% were seen once. The sequenced material came from PBMCs. The source of these receptors is a man younger than 35 in good health and CMV-seronegative. CDR3s include the opening cysteine and the closing phenylalanine or tryptophan. A D gene is named only where the DNA matches it firmly. A row's size may be missing; if present it is once, few, many or a size class.

TRBJ2-1,TRBV7-9,-,TRBD2,TGTGCCAGCAGCTTCGGACTAGCGGGAGGTAGTGAGCAGTTCTTC,CASSFGLAGGSEQFF
TRBJ2-3,TRBV30,once,TRBD2,TGTGCCTGGGGGACTAGCGGGATGGGGGATACGCAGTATTTT,CAWGTSGMGDTQYF
TRBJ2-7,TRBV6-6,-,-,TGTGCCAGCAGGGCCGCAGTCGGACTCTCCTACGAGCAGTACTTC,CASRAAVGLSYEQYF
TRBJ2-7,TRBV19,once,TRBD1,TGTGCCAGTAGTATAATTGGGACAGGCCCTATCGAGCAGTACTTC,CASSIIGTGPIEQYF
TRBJ2-7,TRBV19,-,TRBD1,TGTGCCAGTAGTATAGACTCTTCGTCAGGGGGCGAGCAGTACTTC,CASSIDSSSGGEQYF
TRBJ1-2,TRBV30,-,-,TGTGCCTGGAATTTGCTAGTTGGCTACGGCTACACCTTC,CAWNLLVGYGYTF
TRBJ1-5,TRBV30,few,-,TGTGCCTGGGGGTCCAACAAGGGGCAGGGTCAGCCCCAGCATTTT,CAWGSNKGQGQPQHF
TRBJ2-1,TRBV28,once,-,TGTGCCAGCAGTCAGGGCGCCGGGTCTCTCTACAATGAGCAGTTCTTC,CASSQGAGSLYNEQFF
TRBJ2-3,TRBV30,-,TRBD2,TGTGCCTGGAGTGTAACTAGCGGGAGCACAGATACGCAGTATTTT,CAWSVTSGSTDTQYF
TRBJ2-7,TRBV30,few,TRBD2,TGTGCCTGGAGTTTGCGGGAGGGCTCCTACGAGCAGTACTTC,CAWSLREGSYEQYF
TRBJ1-1,TRBV9,-,-,TGTGCCAGCAGCGACGAGACTGAAGCTTTCTTT,CASSDETEAFF
TRBJ2-1,TRBV28,-,TRBD2,TGTGCCAGCAGTTCCGGAAGACTAGCGGAAAATGAGCAGTTCTTC,CASSSGRLAENEQFF
TRBJ1-3,TRBV15,-,-,TGTGCCACCAGCAGAGATAAGGGGGCTGGAAACACCATATATTTT,CATSRDKGAGNTIYF
TRBJ2-7,TRBV27,few,TRBD1,TGTGCCAGCAGTGGGACAGGCTGGGAGCAGTACTTC,CASSGTGWEQYF
TRBJ1-1,TRBV5-6,-,-,TGTGCCAGCAGCAGACGAGGGGGTTGGACTGAAGCTTTCTTT,CASSRRGGWTEAFF
TRBJ2-4,TRBV19,-,-,TGTGCCAGTAGCCCCACTAGATCAAGAATTCAGTACTTC,CASSPTRSRIQYF
TRBJ1-2,TRBV6-1,-,-,TGTGCCAGCAGTGAACTCGGAGGGGCCACCTATGGCTACACCTTC,CASSELGGATYGYTF
TRBJ2-1,TRBV10-3,-,-,TGTGCCATCAGTGAGTCCCTAGATCGCTCAGATGAGCAGTTCTTC,CAISESLDRSDEQFF
TRBJ2-7,TRBV27,-,TRBD1,TGTGCCACCGGCAGGGGGCTATACGAGCAGTACTTC,CATGRGLYEQYF
TRBJ2-7,TRBV7-2,once,TRBD1,TGTGCCAGCAGCCTGGTACAGGGGGCAGGCGAGCAGTACTTC,CASSLVQGAGEQYF
TRBJ2-2,TRBV7-2,-,-,TGTGCCAGCAGCTTGAGGGGCAGGGGAAAGTCCGGGGAGCTGTTTTTT,CASSLRGRGKSGELFF
TRBJ1-1,TRBV29-1,once,TRBD1,TGCAGCGTTGTTTGGACAGGACTGAACACTGAAGCTTTCTTT,CSVVWTGLNTEAFF
TRBJ2-3,TRBV19,-,-,TGTGCCAGTAGTATGGCGGCAGTAATCACAGATACGCAGTATTTT,CASSMAAVITDTQYF
TRBJ2-7,TRBV6-6,few,-,TGTGCCAGCAGTTACTCGGCAGGCTACTACGAGCAGTACTTC,CASSYSAGYYEQYF